The rows below give T cell receptor beta chains drawn from one sample of a study of shared clonotypes between healthy human individuals. The method was immunoSEQ multiplex PCR; TCRdb's version includes in-frame clones alone and lacks a portion of them. The sample yields millions of clones, 85% to 95% seen once. Sample: naive CD4+ T cells sorted from blood. Receptors were obtained from a man aged 18 to 29 in good health. Each CDR3 is given with its conserved first and last residue. D genes are given only for firm matches. Size is stated for part of the rows, as once, few or many counts, or as a class when the clone is expanded.

J,D,V,size,CDR3,DNA
TRBJ1-1,NA,TRBV2,once,CASSSSPGTTEAFF,TGTGCCAGCAGCAGCAGCCCAGGAACCACTGAAGCTTTCTTT
TRBJ2-3,NA,TRBV7-2,NA,CASSLGGGPLVSTDTQYF,TGTGCCAGCAGCTTAGGTGGTGGGCCCCTCGTAAGCACAGATACGCAGTATTTT
TRBJ1-1,TRBD1,TRBV2,NA,CASSEDGTVVGEAFF,TGTGCCAGCAGTGAAGATGGGACAGTCGTCGGTGAAGCTTTCTTT
TRBJ1-1,NA,TRBV28,NA,CASGRAGTEAFF,TGTGCCAGCGGCCGAGCGGGGACTGAAGCTTTCTTT
TRBJ2-1,TRBD1,TRBV10-3,NA,CAIRGDRATSNEQFF,TGTGCCATCAGAGGCGACAGGGCGACCTCCAATGAGCAGTTCTTC
TRBJ2-5,NA,TRBV5-6,NA,CASSLRQTRVETQYF,TGTGCCAGCAGCTTAAGACAGACCCGTGTAGAGACCCAGTACTTC
TRBJ2-5,NA,TRBV30,NA,CAWSSGQAVEETQYF,TGTGCCTGGAGTTCCGGTCAGGCGGTTGAGGAGACCCAGTACTTC
TRBJ1-1,NA,TRBV11-2,NA,CASSSRHPGGPEAFF,TGTGCCAGCAGCTCCCGACACCCTGGGGGCCCTGAAGCTTTCTTT
TRBJ1-4,NA,TRBV2,NA,CASSGAGRGSNEKLFF,TGTGCCAGCAGTGGGGCGGGGAGGGGGTCTAATGAAAAACTGTTTTTT
TRBJ2-6,NA,TRBV19,NA,CASSMGTAGANVLTF,TGTGCCAGTAGTATGGGGACCGCTGGGGCCAACGTCCTGACTTTC
TRBJ1-1,NA,TRBV1,once,CTSGRRNTEAFF,TGCACCAGCGGGCGGCGAAACACTGAAGCTTTCTTT
TRBJ2-7,TRBD2,TRBV7-9,NA,CASSLVAGSYEQYF,TGTGCCAGCAGCTTAGTAGCGGGTTCCTACGAGCAGTACTTC
TRBJ2-2,TRBD2,TRBV7-6,NA,CASSLGTSGITGELFF,TGTGCCAGCAGCTTAGGTACTAGCGGAATCACCGGGGAGCTGTTTTTT
TRBJ2-3,TRBD2,TRBV5-1,NA,CASSLAASGGATDTQYF,TGCGCCAGCAGCTTGGCCGCTAGCGGGGGGGCCACAGATACGCAGTATTTT
TRBJ2-7,NA,TRBV11-2,NA,CASSLTGQKFSYEQYF,TGTGCCAGCAGCCTGACCGGACAGAAGTTCTCCTACGAGCAGTACTTC
TRBJ1-5,NA,TRBV18,NA,CASSPSAGDRNQPQHF,TGTGCCAGCTCACCATCGGCAGGGGATCGCAATCAGCCCCAGCATTTT
TRBJ1-1,NA,TRBV23-1,NA,CASSQSQGWGNTEAFF,TGCGCCAGCAGTCAATCGCAAGGGTGGGGGAACACTGAAGCTTTCTTT
TRBJ2-6,TRBD1,TRBV5-1,NA,CASNPTPGQGLTGANVLTF,TGCGCCAGCAACCCAACGCCGGGACAGGGCCTGACTGGGGCCAACGTCCTGACTTTC
TRBJ2-1,NA,TRBV9,NA,CASSARLVRDEQFF,TGTGCCAGCAGCGCCCGACTAGTTAGGGATGAGCAGTTCTTC
TRBJ2-7,NA,TRBV6-1,NA,CASSRATYEQYF,TGTGCCAGCAGTCGGGCAACCTACGAGCAGTACTTC
TRBJ1-1,TRBD1,TRBV19,NA,CASYGQGASRTNGAFF,TGTGCCAGTTATGGACAGGGGGCCTCTAGGACGAATGGAGCTTTCTTT
TRBJ2-2,TRBD1,TRBV10-1,NA,CASQAGGTLNTGELFF,TGCGCCAGCCAGGCAGGGGGTACACTTAACACCGGGGAGCTGTTTTTT
TRBJ2-6,NA,TRBV10-2,NA,CASSDQGAGANVLTF,TGCGCCAGCAGCGACCAAGGGGCCGGGGCCAACGTCCTGACTTTC
TRBJ2-3,TRBD1,TRBV4-1,NA,CASSPRDRGTDTQYF,TGCGCCAGCAGCCCCCGGGACAGAGGCACAGATACGCAGTATTTT
TRBJ2-2,TRBD1,TRBV30,NA,CAWSQTTGVTGELFF,TGTGCCTGGAGCCAGACGACAGGGGTCACCGGGGAGCTGTTTTTT
TRBJ2-5,TRBD1,TRBV18,NA,CASSPAGQGTQETQYF,TGTGCCAGCTCACCAGCGGGACAGGGGACCCAAGAGACCCAGTACTTC
TRBJ2-7,NA,TRBV5-4,NA,CASSLMGGDSYEQYF,TGCGCCAGCAGCTTGATGGGAGGCGACTCCTACGAGCAGTACTTC
TRBJ2-3,TRBD1,TRBV19,NA,CASSRTGTGVAGKVGTQYF,TGTGCCAGTAGTAGAACCGGGACAGGGGTAGCCGGCAAGGTTGGTACGCAGTATTTT
TRBJ2-7,TRBD1,TRBV18,NA,CASSPDRSNYEQYF,TGTGCCAGCTCACCGGACAGGAGCAACTACGAGCAGTACTTC
TRBJ2-5,NA,TRBV5-1,once,CASSLDSGQTQYF,TGCGCCAGCAGCTTGGACTCCGGGCAGACCCAGTACTTC
TRBJ1-6,TRBD1,TRBV18,NA,CASSPMTGRNSPLHF,TGTGCCAGCTCACCAATGACAGGGAGAAATTCACCCCTCCACTTT
TRBJ1-4,NA,TRBV18,NA,CASSPRVELFF,TGTGCCAGCTCACCACGAGTTGAACTGTTTTTT
TRBJ1-4,NA,TRBV5-6,NA,CASSLPGFSTNEKLFF,TGTGCCAGCAGCTTGCCTGGATTTTCAACTAATGAAAAACTGTTTTTT
TRBJ2-1,TRBD2,TRBV7-2,NA,CASSLGTSIVEQFF,TGTGCCAGCAGCTTAGGGACTAGCATCGTTGAGCAGTTCTTC
TRBJ2-1,TRBD2,TRBV5-1,NA,CASSWRTSGLRDEQFF,TGCGCCAGCAGCTGGAGAACTAGCGGGCTTAGGGATGAGCAGTTCTTC
TRBJ1-2,NA,TRBV5-1,NA,CASSLDGGTYGYTF,TGCGCCAGCAGCTTGGACGGGGGGACCTATGGCTACACCTTC
TRBJ1-6,NA,TRBV7-2,NA,CASSLDSPLHF,TGTGCCAGCAGCTTAGATTCACCCCTCCACTTT
TRBJ2-2,TRBD2,TRBV5-8,NA,CASSSTSGITGELFF,TGTGCCAGCAGCTCGACTAGCGGGATTACCGGGGAGCTGTTTTTT
TRBJ2-3,NA,TRBV19,once,CASSSRTLGDTQYF,TGTGCCAGTAGTAGCCGGACTCTGGGGGATACGCAGTATTTT
TRBJ1-1,TRBD1,TRBV2,NA,CASSGTGRSEAFF,TGTGCCAGCAGTGGGACAGGTAGGTCTGAAGCTTTCTTT
TRBJ1-1,NA,TRBV6-6,NA,CASEGGTEAFF,TGTGCCAGCGAAGGGGGCACTGAAGCTTTCTTT
TRBJ2-1,TRBD2,TRBV2,NA,CASSETSGGDNEQFF,TGTGCCAGCAGTGAAACTAGCGGGGGGGACAATGAGCAGTTCTTC
TRBJ2-1,TRBD2,TRBV5-1,NA,CASSSQPAGTNNEQFF,TGCGCCAGCAGCTCCCAGCCTGCCGGGACTAACAATGAGCAGTTCTTC
TRBJ1-2,TRBD1,TRBV25-1,NA,CASGESPGQLYGYTF,TGTGCCAGCGGTGAATCACCGGGACAGCTCTATGGCTACACCTTC
TRBJ1-4,NA,TRBV21-1,NA,CASSKVREQVVGEKLFF,TGTGCCAGCAGCAAAGTGAGGGAACAGGTTGTAGGGGAAAAACTGTTTTTT